This is a list of T cell receptor beta chains from one sample in a study of T-cell reconstitution after alpha-beta-depleted transplantation in children. One entry per CDR3 protein, called by TCRdb with MiXCR from the PCR reads. This table has 6,500 to 10,000 distinct CDR3 sequences, about 30% appearing once. The sequenced sample was peripheral blood, obtained 60 days after TCRalphabeta/CD19-depleted stem cell transplant. The receptor source for this set is a boy in the first two years of life who had a stem cell transplant for SCID, so the T cells may come from the graft donor. The CDR3 runs from the conserved cysteine through the conserved F or W. A D gene is named only where the DNA matches it firmly. Clone sizes are given selectively: once, few, many, or a class where the clone is expanded.

TRBV2	TRBJ1-5	.	.	CAISLRLKTAKRVQPQHF	TGTGCCATCTCACTCCGGCTCAAAACGGCCAAACGGGTTCAGCCCCAGCATTTT
TRBV10-3	TRBJ2-5	medium-sized	TRBD2	CAISVGGLATLQETQYF	TGTGCCATCAGTGTGGGGGGACTAGCTACCCTTCAAGAGACCCAGTACTTC
TRBV19	TRBJ2-2	many	.	CASSRTNSNTGELFF	TGTGCCAGTAGTCGGACCAACTCAAACACCGGGGAGCTGTTTTTT
TRBV9	TRBJ2-7	few	TRBD1	CASSGQGAYEQYF	TGTGCCAGCAGCGGACAGGGGGCCTACGAGCAGTACTTC
TRBV27	TRBJ2-7	many	TRBD1	CASSGTGDYEQYF	TGTGCCAGCAGTGGGACAGGGGATTACGAGCAGTACTTC
TRBV4-2	TRBJ2-5	medium-sized	.	CASSQKNRREQETQYF	TGTGCCAGCAGCCAAAAGAATCGCAGGGAGCAAGAGACCCAGTACTTC
TRBV9	TRBJ2-1	few	.	CASNLGRGYNEQFF	TGTGCCAGCAATCTGGGACGGGGGTACAATGAGCAGTTCTTC
TRBV11-1	TRBJ2-1	.	TRBD2	CASSPRASGARGSYNEQFF	TGTGCCAGCAGCCCCCGGGCTAGCGGGGCACGGGGCTCCTACAATGAGCAGTTCTTC
TRBV27	TRBJ1-5	medium-sized	.	CASSLNQPQHF	TGTGCCAGCAGTCTCAATCAGCCCCAGCATTTT
TRBV5-1	TRBJ1-2	medium-sized	.	CASRDGWDGYTF	TGCGCCAGCAGGGACGGGTGGGACGGCTACACCTTC
TRBV4-1	TRBJ1-2	.	.	CASSQVRSYGYTF	TGCGCCAGCAGCCAAGTTCGGTCCTATGGCTACACCTTC
TRBV6-1	TRBJ2-7	.	.	CASRHQGSYEQYF	TGTGCCAGCAGACACCAAGGCAGCTACGAGCAGTACTTC
TRBV5-1	TRBJ1-5	medium-sized	.	CASSLEGGGNQPQHF	TGCGCCAGCAGCTTGGAGGGAGGGGGGAATCAGCCCCAGCATTTT
TRBV20-1	TRBJ2-3	once	.	CSASGYTDTQYF	TGCAGTGCTAGCGGGTACACAGATACGCAGTATTTT
TRBV20-1	TRBJ2-1	.	.	CSARVISSYNEQFF	TGCAGTGCTAGAGTGATAAGCTCCTACAATGAGCAGTTCTTC
TRBV10-3	TRBJ2-1	.	TRBD2	CAISDGTRDNEQFF	TGTGCCATCAGTGACGGGACTAGGGACAATGAGCAGTTCTTC
TRBV21-1	TRBJ2-4	medium-sized	.	CASSNLGALAKNIQYF	TGTGCCAGCAGCAATCTCGGGGCCCTAGCCAAAAACATTCAGTACTTC
TRBV4-2	TRBJ2-6	.	TRBD2	CAISPGIHKLAGASSGANVLTF	TGTGCCATCAGCCCGGGGATCCACAAACTAGCGGGGGCTTCCTCTGGGGCCAACGTCCTGACTTTC
TRBV7-6	TRBJ2-7	medium-sized	.	CASSLRGGRGTYEQYF	TGTGCCAGCAGCTTAAGGGGGGGGCGGGGTACCTACGAGCAGTACTTC